This T cell receptor (beta chain) came from a study of T cells in Graves' hyperthyroidism and ophthalmopathy. V shed 7 bases, J shed 0 bases, and the junction held 10 bases outside the gene matches. CDR3 length equals 16 residues. Germline values: CDR1 SGHAT, CDR2 FQNNGV. RNA transcripts provided the source from which TCR beta CDR3 regions were amplified. Researchers ran a first-round RT-PCR on the TCR CDR3 using the HTBI primer set. MiXCR, applied by TCRdb to the multiplex PCR reads, yields one record per CDR3 protein. Here the sample spans over 500,000 distinct CDR3 sequences, 17% being singletons. In its sample, this clonotype was seen many times.

The specimen was blood. The chain uses TRBV11-2 and TRBJ1-1; 8 positions match TRBD1. The source of this sequence is a woman aged 18-29 years with Graves' ophthalmopathy. CDR3 amino acids: CASTPLGTGMNTEAFF. The CDR3 nucleotides read TGTGCCAGCACGCCGCTGGGGACAGGCATGAACACTGAAGCTTTCTTT.